Sequencing of this T cell receptor beta chain was carried out in a study of identical twins. Study-wide points: For out-of-frame alpha sequences shared by twins, low generation probability was in excess. Where beta out-of-frame sequences were concerned, excess twin sharing was weaker.

Germline values: CDR1 SGHVS, CDR2 FNYEAQ. This CDR3 spans 17 amino acids. The V end lost 6 bases, the J end lost 2 bases, and 21 bases lay between the germline ends. This clonotype has a handful of counts. The antigen remains undetermined. Template switching supplied a universal primer site; unique molecular identifiers were carried on the cDNA. TCRdb fed the 5' RACE reads into MiXCR, producing one record per CDR3 protein. The sample consists of some 630,000 distinct CDR3 sequences, about 7% of them appearing once. Everyone who gave samples was a healthy Caucasian. In addition, the sample was reused for a study of yellow fever vaccine responses in identical twins.

The V gene is TRBV7-6, the J gene TRBJ2-3; perhaps TRBD2 as D (6 bases). Source material: PBMCs. The clonotype was recovered from a woman younger than 30 in good health. This CDR3 is CASSPLATSTFTDTQYF. Here the CDR3 DNA reads TGTGCCAGCAGTCCACTAGCCACCAGCACCTTCACAGATACGCAGTATTTT.